The next 18 T cell receptor beta chains were all read from a single sample in a study of T cell changes during pregnancy in multiple sclerosis. Measured with immunoSEQ multiplex PCR; TCRdb has only the in-frame clones, and not every one. This table holds 50,000 to 60,000 clones, 80% to 95% found once. Sequencing was performed on peripheral blood, taken after pregnancy. The receptors shown here come from a female donor in good health, enrolled as a control in a pregnancy study.

The V and J genes are TRBV7-9 and TRBJ1-2; D may be TRBD1 (5 bases). The ends were cut back, 3 bases at V and 7 bases at J, with 12 bases in the middle. Germline V gives CDR1 SEHNR, CDR2 FQNEAQ (reference sequence). This CDR3 contains 13 residues. This CDR3 reads CASSFPPGGGYTF. In DNA, the CDR3 is TGTGCCAGCAGCTTTCCCCCCGGGGGTGGCTACACCTTC.

In this sample, this clone turned up once. The chain couples TRBV7-3 to TRBJ2-1; possibly TRBD1 for D (6 bases). Germline V gene lookup returns CDR1 SGHTA and CDR2 FQGTGA. Deletions cut 5 bases from V and 4 bases from J, with 15 bases between. The CDR3 sequence is 15 residues long. The CDR3 nucleotides are TGTGCCAGCAGCCAAGGACAGTTATCATACAATGAGCAGTTCTTC. Encoded protein: CASSQGQLSYNEQFF.

The chain is built from TRBV18 and TRBJ2-1; the D gene is possibly TRBD2 (5 bases). Trimming left V 6 bases short and J 4 bases short, with 22 bases between. This CDR3 contains 17 residues. Per germline, CDR1 KGHSH and CDR2 LQKENI. The CDR3 nucleotides read TGTGCCAGCTCGCCCCTCCTAACTAGTCTAGGTTACAATGAGCAGTTCTTC. The encoded protein is CASSPLLTSLGYNEQFF.

V is TRBV4-3 and J is TRBJ2-1; TRBD2 matches at 9 bases. Germline trimming cut 0 bases from V and 1 base from J; bases unmatched to any gene: 4. CDR1 is LGHNA, CDR2 YSLEER, per germline. The CDR3 totals 17 residues. The CDR3 nucleotides are TGCGCCAGCAGCCAAGATATGGCGGGAGGGTCCTACAATGAGCAGTTCTTC. Its translation: CASSQDMAGGSYNEQFF.

The CDR3 protein is CASSANRANTEAFF. CDR3 bases: TGTGCCAGTAGTGCCAACAGGGCAAACACTGAAGCTTTCTTT. The V and J genes are TRBV19 and TRBJ1-1; a possible D gene is TRBD1 (6 bases). The CDR3 extends over 14 amino acids. Trimming took 5 bases from V and 2 from J, leaving 12 bases between them. The V gene's germline CDR1 is LNHDA and CDR2 SQIVND (reference sequence).

V and J are TRBV4-3 and TRBJ2-7; D is perhaps TRBD1 (5 bases). V lost 0 bases to trimming and J lost 4 bases, with 16 bases between them. Germline values: CDR1 LGHNA, CDR2 YSLEER. This CDR3 contains 16 residues. The chain's CDR3 is CASSQDISRTSYEQYF. The DNA for the CDR3 is TGCGCCAGCAGCCAAGATATCTCCCGGACAAGTTACGAGCAGTACTTC.

The V and J genes are TRBV5-8 and TRBJ1-1, with unresolved D. The CDR3 spans 15 residues. Between the trimmed V and J ends, which lost 1 base and 4 bases, there was a span of 14 bases. The germline V gene encodes CDR1 SGHTS and CDR2 YDEGEE. In nucleotides, the CDR3 is TGTGCCAGCAGCTTGACTTCAGTTGAGGGCACTGAAGCTTTCTTT. Protein sequence: CASSLTSVEGTEAFF.

The chain carries TRBV2 and TRBJ2-7; D might be TRBD1 (6 bases). There are 14 residues in the CDR3. V was pared by 4 bases and J by 5 bases, with 15 bases between. Germline V gene sequence: CDR1 SNHLY, CDR2 FYNNEI. Written as DNA, the CDR3 is TGTGCCAGCAGTGGGGGGACACCCCAAGACGAGCAGTACTTC. Translation: CASSGGTPQDEQYF.

In DNA form, the CDR3 reads TGTGCCAGCAGCCCAAGCGCTATGGCCAACGTCCTGACTTTC. It encodes CASSPSAMANVLTF. The rearrangement links TRBV7-9 to TRBJ2-6; D remains unclear. The CDR3 extends over 14 amino acids. Trimming removed 5 bases at V and 6 bases at J, with 11 bases between. The V gene's germline CDR1 is SEHNR and CDR2 FQNEAQ (reference sequence).

CDR3 DNA: TGTGCCATCAGTCGACTAGCGGGGAGGGTTGGCAACAATGAGCAGTTCTTC. Translation: CAISRLAGRVGNNEQFF. The chain couples TRBV10-3 to TRBJ2-1, with 11 bases fitting TRBD2. Trimming cost V 5 bases and J 5 bases; bases outside gene matches: 11. The germline CDR1 and CDR2 sequences are ENHRY and SYGVKD. The CDR3 length is 17 residues.

The V and J genes are TRBV10-3 and TRBJ2-7; 7 bases map to TRBD1. The CDR3 is made up of 12 amino acids. Trimming took 7 bases from V and 7 from J; bases not matched to a gene: 7. Germline assignment: CDR1 ENHRY and CDR2 SYGVKD. The CDR3 nucleotides are TGTGCCATCACGCAGGGGGTAGGTGAGCAGTACTTC. This translates into CAITQGVGEQYF.

To note about this clone: An end of the junction differs from the germline gene, which may be a read error. CDR3 residues: CASSLGRTSEQYF. The CDR3 DNA reads as TGTGCTAGCAGCTTAGGCAGGACTAGCGAGCAGTACTTC. V is TRBV7-7 and J is TRBJ2-7, with 7 bases identical to TRBD2. The CDR3 has 13 residues. Per the germline V gene, CDR1 is SSHAT and CDR2 is FNYEAQ (reference sequence).

This chain links TRBV28 with TRBJ2-6; D unclear. The CDR3 consists of 13 residues. Germline V gene lookup returns CDR1 MDHEN and CDR2 SYDVKM. V was trimmed by 6 bases and J by 3 bases, leaving 6 bases between them. The CDR3 region has the DNA TGTGCCAGCAGGCTAAGTGGGGCCAACGTCCTGACTTTC. This translates into CASRLSGANVLTF.

The chain recombines TRBV6-6 with TRBJ1-5, with 8 bases lining up with TRBD1. Germline V gives CDR1 MNHNY, CDR2 SVGAGI (reference sequence). V dropped 9 bases and J dropped 4; count of bases not matched to a gene: 11. CDR3 length: 15 amino acids. The CDR3, as DNA: TGTGCCAGTTGCGGGGCAGGACAGGGAAATCAGCCCCAGCATTTT. Its translation is CASCGAGQGNQPQHF.

CDR3 in amino acids: CASRATLGTGRENTEAFF. The CDR3 nucleotides are TGTGCCAGCAGGGCTACCTTGGGGACAGGGAGAGAGAACACTGAAGCTTTCTTT. The rearrangement links TRBV11-1 to TRBJ1-1; 9 nucleotides align to TRBD1. Germline CDR1 and CDR2: SGHAT and FQDESV (reference sequence). This CDR3 spans 18 amino acids. V shed 6 bases, J shed 1 base, and the junction held 15 bases outside the gene matches.

CDR3 coding DNA: TGCGCCAGCAGATCCCGGGACAGGAGGGTTGAAACTGACGAGCAGTACTTC. This codes for CASRSRDRRVETDEQYF. The rearrangement uses TRBV10-1 and TRBJ2-7; 8 bases match TRBD1. The CDR3 consists of 17 residues. The ends lost 6 bases at V and 5 bases at J; junction bases unmatched: 18. CDR1 and CDR2 from the germline V gene are WNHNN and SYGVQD (reference sequence).

The chain has TRBV18 and TRBJ1-1; 11 bases fit TRBD1. The V segment lost 3 bases and the J segment 1 base; nucleotides outside the gene matches: 4. The germline V gene has CDR1 KGHSH and CDR2 LQKENI. This CDR3 region has 16 residues. The CDR3 reads CASSPGTGGKNTEAFF. The CDR3 region has the DNA TGTGCCAGCTCACCCGGGACAGGGGGAAAGAACACTGAAGCTTTCTTT.

The rearrangement links TRBV30 to TRBJ1-1, with D possibly TRBD1 on 5 matching bases. The germline gives CDR1 GTSNPN, CDR2 SVGIG (reference sequence). V shed 1 base and J shed 0 bases, with 6 bases lying between them. This CDR3 region has 13 residues. The CDR3 coding sequence is TGTGCCTGGAGTGGGGGCGTGAACACTGAAGCTTTCTTT. This translates into CAWSGGVNTEAFF.